A single sample is the source of the 19 T cell receptor beta chains below, sequenced in a study of blood T cell repertoires in COVID-19. Sequencing used immunoSEQ multiplex PCR; TCRdb keeps in-frame clones, though not all of them. The sample includes about 50,000 clones, around 88% of them seen just once. The sample consisted of peripheral blood. These receptors originate from a woman aged 60-75 years with acute or convalescent COVID-19.

The CDR3 protein is CASSWLTSGSYNEQFF. CDR3 nucleotides: TGTGCCAGCAGCTGGTTGACTAGCGGGAGCTACAATGAGCAGTTCTTC. The chain has TRBV7-9 and TRBJ2-1; 12 bases are a match to TRBD2. Germline lookup yields CDR1 SEHNR and CDR2 FQNEAQ (reference sequence). This CDR3 spans 16 amino acids. Trimming at V came to 4 bases and at J to 3 bases, leaving 4 bases not matched to a gene.

For the CDR3, the DNA is TGTGCCACCAGCAAACAGGCTCTACTAAGCTATGGCTACACCTTC. Translated, it gives CATSKQALLSYGYTF. This sequence joins TRBV15 and TRBJ1-2; maybe TRBD1 (5 bases). The CDR3 runs to 15 residues. Germline CDR1 and CDR2: LNHNV and YYDKDF (reference sequence). The ends were cut back, 4 bases at V and 4 bases at J, with 16 bases in the middle.

The J gene is TRBJ1-3, the V gene TRBV2; D is possibly TRBD1 (6 bases). The CDR3 extends over 14 amino acids. V lost 6 bases and J 6 bases, leaving 15 bases between the germline ends. CDR1 is SNHLY, CDR2 FYNNEI, per germline. This chain's CDR3 is CASSTQGFANTIYF. The CDR3 region has the DNA TGTGCCAGCAGCACACAGGGCTTCGCAAACACCATATATTTT.

The chain joins TRBV7-9 to TRBJ1-4; 9 positions agree with TRBD1. The CDR3 covers 19 residues. The germline CDR1 and CDR2 sequences are SEHNR and FQNEAQ (reference sequence). After removal of 6 bases from V and 0 bases from J, the junction contained 14 bases not matched to a gene. CDR3 DNA: TGTGCCAGCAGTCGACTATGGGGACAGGGACTTTCAACTAATGAAAAACTGTTTTTT. Protein product: CASSRLWGQGLSTNEKLFF.

The genes are TRBV4-1 and TRBJ1-2; no clear D gene. The germline V gene encodes CDR1 MGHRA and CDR2 YSYEKL. There are 15 residues in the CDR3. Between the trimmed V and J ends, which lost 2 bases and 5 bases, there was a span of 15 bases. In DNA, the CDR3 is TGCGCCAGCAGCCAACCCGGAGACTGGAGATATGGCTACACCTTC. Protein product: CASSQPGDWRYGYTF.

CDR3: CARSLGQGNQPQHF. The DNA of the CDR3 is TGTGCCAGAAGCTTAGGGCAAGGCAATCAGCCCCAGCATTTT. The chain links TRBV7-5 to TRBJ1-5; TRBD1, the table's D call, lacks a check against the DNA. TRBV7-5 is given as a pseudogene. The CDR3 consists of 14 residues.

The chain recombines TRBV27 with TRBJ1-6; 7 bases are shared with TRBD1. The germline gives CDR1 MNHEY, CDR2 SMNVEV (reference sequence). The CDR3 totals 15 residues. Trimming at V came to 5 bases and at J to 9 bases, leaving 10 bases not matched to a gene. The CDR3 loop reads CASSPHRGQASPLHF. For the CDR3, the DNA is TGTGCCAGCAGTCCGCACAGGGGTCAGGCTTCACCCCTCCACTTT.

The chain links TRBV7-2 to TRBJ2-3, with 10 bases aligning to TRBD2. The germline V gene has CDR1 SGHTA and CDR2 FQGNSA. The CDR3 covers 16 residues. Trimming removed 6 bases from V and 7 bases from J; junction bases left unmatched: 13. This chain's CDR3 is CASSPHSSGGRNTQYF. Written as DNA, the CDR3 is TGTGCCAGCAGTCCCCATAGTAGCGGGGGGAGAAATACGCAGTATTTT.

This clone was seen just once. This rearrangement joins TRBV7-9 to TRBJ1-6, with a tentative D call TRBD1 (5 bases). CDR1 and CDR2 (germline): SEHNR, FQNEAQ (reference sequence). The CDR3 length is 15 residues. V was clipped by 3 bases and J by 5 bases, with 11 bases between them. The CDR3 sequence is CASSFKGVDNSPLHF. The CDR3 DNA reads TGTGCCAGCAGCTTTAAAGGGGTAGATAATTCACCCCTCCACTTT.

J is TRBJ1-2 and V is TRBV7-2, with no clear D. V was clipped by 5 bases and J by 5 bases, with 12 bases between them. Germline assignment: CDR1 SGHTA and CDR2 FQGNSA. The CDR3 has 13 amino acids. DNA for the CDR3: TGTGCCAGCAGCAAAGGAGGCGGATATGGCTACACCTTC. Its protein is CASSKGGGYGYTF.

This sequence joins TRBV7-8 and TRBJ1-6, with 10 bases fitting TRBD1. The CDR3 spans 15 residues. CDR1 and CDR2 from the germline V gene are SGHVS and FQNEAQ. Losses at the gene ends were 3 bases for V and 4 bases for J; bases not matched to a gene: 0. The CDR3 here is CASSLGQGYNSPLHF. CDR3 nucleotide sequence: TGTGCCAGCAGCTTGGGACAGGGGTATAATTCACCCCTCCACTTT.

The chain employs TRBV19 and TRBJ1-1, with 7 bases identical to TRBD1. V trimming: 5 bases; J trimming: 9 bases; junction bases outside the gene matches: 6. The CDR3 length is 12 residues. Germline V lookup: CDR1 LNHDA, CDR2 SQIVND (reference sequence). As DNA, the CDR3 is TGTGCCAGTAGTTACGACAGGGATAAAGCTTTCTTT. This translates into CASSYDRDKAFF.

The CDR3 loop is CASSADRLNEKLFF. CDR3 DNA: TGTGCCAGCAGTGCGGACAGGCTCAATGAAAAACTGTTTTTT. V usage is TRBV7-9 and J usage is TRBJ1-4; the match to TRBD1 covers 7 bases. The ends lost 6 bases at V and 5 bases at J; junction bases unmatched: 6. This CDR3 region has 14 residues. Per germline, CDR1 SEHNR and CDR2 FQNEAQ (reference sequence).

This clone is a singleton in its sample. V and J are TRBV11-2 and TRBJ1-1; 7 bases agree with TRBD1. The CDR3 consists of 15 residues. In germline, CDR1 is SGHAT, CDR2 FQNNGV. Trimming took 6 bases from V and 0 from J; bases not matched to a gene: 7. In DNA, the CDR3 is TGTGCCAGCAGAGTAGCCGGGACAGTGAACACTGAAGCTTTCTTT. Its protein is CASRVAGTVNTEAFF.

The chain combines TRBV28 with TRBJ1-1, with D possibly TRBD1 on 6 matching bases. Germline CDR1 is MDHEN and CDR2 is SYDVKM. Between the trimmed V and J ends, which lost 4 bases and 3 bases, there was a span of 12 bases. The CDR3 loop spans 14 amino acids. The DNA for the CDR3 is TGTGCCAGCAGTTCAACAGGGTTCGACACTGAAGCTTTCTTT. Its translation is CASSSTGFDTEAFF. Complete variable domain (other parts from reference TRBV28 and TRBJ1-1): DVKVTQSSRYLVKRTGEKVFLECVQDMDHENMFWYRQDPGLGLRLIYFSYDVKMKEKGDIPEGYSVSREKKERFSLILESASTNQTSMYLCASSSTGFDTEAFFGQGTRLTVV.

The rearrangement uses TRBV3-1 (or the pseudogene TRBV3-2) and TRBJ2-3; TRBD2 matches 10 bases. CDR1 and CDR2 from the germline V gene are LGHDT and YNNKEL (reference sequence). The J segment lost 6 bases and the V segment lost 3 bases, leaving 6 bases of the junction unmatched. The CDR3 runs 15 residues. The CDR3 DNA follows: TGTGCCAGCAGCCAGCTAGCGGGGGTTTCGGATACGCAGTATTTT. Protein sequence: CASSQLAGVSDTQYF.

V gene TRBV9 combines with J gene TRBJ1-3; the match to TRBD1 covers 7 bases. Germline loops: CDR1 SGDLS, CDR2 YYNGEE. After removal of 2 bases from V and 0 bases from J, the junction contained 5 bases not matched to a gene. The CDR3 is 16 residues long. The CDR3: CASSVGQLHSGNTIYF. The CDR3 DNA sequence: TGTGCCAGCAGCGTGGGACAGCTACACTCTGGAAACACCATATATTTT.

J is TRBJ2-5 and V is TRBV7-7, with 9 bases matching TRBD2. Germline trimming cut 1 base from V and 2 bases from J; bases unmatched to any gene: 5. From germline, CDR1 is SSHAT and CDR2 FNYEAQ (reference sequence). This CDR3 is built from 16 residues. The CDR3 nucleotides are TGTGCCAGCAGCTTAGGAGCGGGGGGAATTCAAGAGACCCAGTACTTC. It encodes CASSLGAGGIQETQYF.

CDR3 loop: CASSSPGRERRDTEAFF. DNA for the CDR3: TGTGCCAGCAGTTCCCCCGGCAGGGAAAGACGGGACACTGAAGCTTTCTTT. The V and J genes are TRBV28 and TRBJ1-1, with a tentative D call TRBD1 (5 bases). Trimming pared 4 bases from V and 3 bases from J, leaving 21 bases between. This CDR3 is built from 17 residues. Germline lookup yields CDR1 MDHEN and CDR2 SYDVKM. The whole variable domain, filled in from reference TRBV28 and TRBJ1-1, reads DVKVTQSSRYLVKRTGEKVFLECVQDMDHENMFWYRQDPGLGLRLIYFSYDVKMKEKGDIPEGYSVSREKKERFSLILESASTNQTSMYLCASSSPGRERRDTEAFFGQGTRLTVV.